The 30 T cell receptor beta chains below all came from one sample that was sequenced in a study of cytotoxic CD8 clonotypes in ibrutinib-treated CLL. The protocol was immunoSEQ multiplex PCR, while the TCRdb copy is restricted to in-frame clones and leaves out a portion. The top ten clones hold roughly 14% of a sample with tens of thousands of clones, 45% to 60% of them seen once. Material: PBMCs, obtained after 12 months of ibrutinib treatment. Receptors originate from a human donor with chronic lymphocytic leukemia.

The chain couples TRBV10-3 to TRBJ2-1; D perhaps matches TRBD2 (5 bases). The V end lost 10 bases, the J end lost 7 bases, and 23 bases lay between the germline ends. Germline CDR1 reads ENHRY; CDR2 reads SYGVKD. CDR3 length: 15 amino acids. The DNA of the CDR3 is TGTGCCAGCACTCTGGAGAAGAGGGCCGGGAATGAGCAGTTCTTC. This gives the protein CASTLEKRAGNEQFF.

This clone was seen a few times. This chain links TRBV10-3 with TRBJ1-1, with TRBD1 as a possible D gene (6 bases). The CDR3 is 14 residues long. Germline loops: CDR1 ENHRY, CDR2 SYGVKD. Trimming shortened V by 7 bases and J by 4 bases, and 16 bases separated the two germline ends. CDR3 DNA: TGTGCCATCACTTTCGGGGGCCAGAGCACTGAAGCTTTCTTT. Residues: CAITFGGQSTEAFF.

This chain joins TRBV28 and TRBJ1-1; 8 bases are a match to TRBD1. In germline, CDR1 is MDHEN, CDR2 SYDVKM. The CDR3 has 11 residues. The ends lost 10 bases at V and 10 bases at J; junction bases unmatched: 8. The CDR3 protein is CATIKDRAAFF. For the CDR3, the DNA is TGTGCCACCATTAAGGACAGGGCAGCTTTCTTT. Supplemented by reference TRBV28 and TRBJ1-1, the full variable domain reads DVKVTQSSRYLVKRTGEKVFLECVQDMDHENMFWYRQDPGLGLRLIYFSYDVKMKEKGDIPEGYSVSREKKERFSLILESASTNQTSMYLCATIKDRAAFFGQGTRLTVV.

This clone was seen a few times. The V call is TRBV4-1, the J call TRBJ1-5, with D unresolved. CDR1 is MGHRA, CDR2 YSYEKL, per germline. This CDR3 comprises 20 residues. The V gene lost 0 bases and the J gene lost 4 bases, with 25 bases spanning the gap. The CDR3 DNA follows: TGCGCCAGCAGCCAAGATGGGCTGTTCGGGGTTGGAGGTAGGAATCAGCCCCAGCATTTT. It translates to CASSQDGLFGVGGRNQPQHF.

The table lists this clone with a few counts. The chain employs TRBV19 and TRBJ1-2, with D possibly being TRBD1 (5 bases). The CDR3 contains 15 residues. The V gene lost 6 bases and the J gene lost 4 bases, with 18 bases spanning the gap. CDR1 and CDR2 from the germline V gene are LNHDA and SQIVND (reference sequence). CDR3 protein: CASRIDVSGLYGYTF. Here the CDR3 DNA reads TGTGCCAGTAGGATTGACGTGTCGGGGCTCTATGGCTACACCTTC. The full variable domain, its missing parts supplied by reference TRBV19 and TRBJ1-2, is DGGITQSPKYLFRKEGQNVTLSCEQNLNHDAMYWYRQDPGQGLRLIYYSQIVNDFQKGDIAEGYSVSREKKESFPLTVTSAQKNPTAFYLCASRIDVSGLYGYTFGSGTRLTVV.

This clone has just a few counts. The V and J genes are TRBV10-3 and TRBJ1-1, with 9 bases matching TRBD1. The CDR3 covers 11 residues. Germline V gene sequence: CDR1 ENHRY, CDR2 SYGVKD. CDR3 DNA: TGTGCATGCTCAGTCGGACAGGGGGCTTTCTTT. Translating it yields CACSVGQGAFF.

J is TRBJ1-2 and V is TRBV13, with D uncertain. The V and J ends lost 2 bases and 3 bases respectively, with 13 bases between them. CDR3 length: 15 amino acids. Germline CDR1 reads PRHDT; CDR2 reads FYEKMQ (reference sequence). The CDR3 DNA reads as TGTGCCAGCAGCTTATCTAGGGATTTGGACTATGGCTACACCTTC. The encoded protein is CASSLSRDLDYGYTF.

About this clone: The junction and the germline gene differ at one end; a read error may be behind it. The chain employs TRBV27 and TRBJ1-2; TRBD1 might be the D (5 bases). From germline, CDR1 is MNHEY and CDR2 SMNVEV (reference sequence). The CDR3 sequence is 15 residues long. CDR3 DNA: TGTGCCAGCAGTATATCGACAGCTTCTAACTATGGCTACACCTTC. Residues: CASSISTASNYGYTF.

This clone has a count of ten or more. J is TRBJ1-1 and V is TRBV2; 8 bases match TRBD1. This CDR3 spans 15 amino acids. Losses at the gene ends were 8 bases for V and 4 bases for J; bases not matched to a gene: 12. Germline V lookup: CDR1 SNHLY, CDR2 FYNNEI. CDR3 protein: CASGGTGFGGTEAFF. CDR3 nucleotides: TGTGCCAGCGGCGGGACAGGATTCGGTGGCACTGAAGCTTTCTTT.

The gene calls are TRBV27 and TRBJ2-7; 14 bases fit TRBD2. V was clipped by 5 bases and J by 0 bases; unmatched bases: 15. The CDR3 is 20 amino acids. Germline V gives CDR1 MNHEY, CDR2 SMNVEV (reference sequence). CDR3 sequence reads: CASSPRPTSGRVGSSYEQYF. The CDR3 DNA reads TGTGCCAGCAGTCCACGGCCGACTAGCGGGAGGGTCGGTAGCTCCTACGAGCAGTACTTC.

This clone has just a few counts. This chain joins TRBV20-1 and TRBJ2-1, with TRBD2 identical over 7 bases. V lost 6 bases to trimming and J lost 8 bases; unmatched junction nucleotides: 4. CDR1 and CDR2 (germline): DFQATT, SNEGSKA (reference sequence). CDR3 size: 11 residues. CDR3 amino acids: CSAPGRDEQFF. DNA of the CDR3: TGCAGTGCCCCAGGGAGGGATGAGCAGTTCTTC.

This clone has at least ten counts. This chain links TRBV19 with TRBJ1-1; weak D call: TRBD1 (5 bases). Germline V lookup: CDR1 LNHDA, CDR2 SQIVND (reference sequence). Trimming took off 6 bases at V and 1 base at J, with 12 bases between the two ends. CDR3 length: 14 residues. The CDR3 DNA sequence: TGTGCCAGTAGGGATGCGGGGGAGAACACTGAAGCTTTCTTT. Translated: CASRDAGENTEAFF.

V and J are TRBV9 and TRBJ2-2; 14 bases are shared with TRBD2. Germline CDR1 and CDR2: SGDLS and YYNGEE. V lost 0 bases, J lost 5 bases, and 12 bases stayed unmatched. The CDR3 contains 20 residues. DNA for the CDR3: TGTGCCAGCAGCGTAGCTATTTCTGGACTAGCGGGGGGACTTACCGGGGAGCTGTTTTTT. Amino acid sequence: CASSVAISGLAGGLTGELFF. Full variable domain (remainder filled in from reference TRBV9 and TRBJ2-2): DSGVTQTPKHLITATGQRVTLRCSPRSGDLSVYWYQQSLDQGLQFLIQYYNGEERAKGNILERFSAQQFPDLHSELNLSSLELGDSALYFCASSVAISGLAGGLTGELFFGEGSRLTVL.

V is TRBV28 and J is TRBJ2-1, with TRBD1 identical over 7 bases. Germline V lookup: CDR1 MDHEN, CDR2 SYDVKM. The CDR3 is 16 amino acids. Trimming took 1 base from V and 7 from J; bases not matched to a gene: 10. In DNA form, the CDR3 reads TGTGCCAGCAGTTTATTCCTTTCGGGACAGTGGAATGAGCAGTTCTTC. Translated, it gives CASSLFLSGQWNEQFF.

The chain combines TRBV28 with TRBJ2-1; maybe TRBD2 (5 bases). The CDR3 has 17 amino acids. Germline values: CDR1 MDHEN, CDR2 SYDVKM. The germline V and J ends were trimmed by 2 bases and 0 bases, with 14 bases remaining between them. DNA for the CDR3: TGTGCCAGCAGTTTACCCTTGGACTTAAGCTCCTACAATGAGCAGTTCTTC. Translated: CASSLPLDLSSYNEQFF.

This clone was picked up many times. In DNA form, the CDR3 reads TGTGCCAGTAGTATCAGAGGGGGCAAGGCTGGCTACACCTTC. This encodes CASSIRGGKAGYTF. The chain joins TRBV19 to TRBJ1-2; 7 nucleotides match TRBD1. V was pared by 3 bases and J by 7 bases, with 8 bases of the junction left unmatched. Germline V gene sequence: CDR1 LNHDA, CDR2 SQIVND (reference sequence). The length of the CDR3 is 14 residues.

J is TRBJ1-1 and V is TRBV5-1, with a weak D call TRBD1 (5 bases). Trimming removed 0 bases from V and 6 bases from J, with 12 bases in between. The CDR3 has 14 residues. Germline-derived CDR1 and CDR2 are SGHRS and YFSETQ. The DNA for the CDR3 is TGCGCCAGCAGCTTGGACCCAGGGATCCCTGAAGCTTTCTTT. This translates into CASSLDPGIPEAFF. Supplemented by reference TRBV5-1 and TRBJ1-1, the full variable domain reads KAGVTQTPRYLIKTRGQQVTLSCSPISGHRSVSWYQQTPGQGLQFLFEYFSETQRNKGNFPGRFSGRQFSNSRSEMNVSTLELGDSALYLCASSLDPGIPEAFFGQGTRLTVV.

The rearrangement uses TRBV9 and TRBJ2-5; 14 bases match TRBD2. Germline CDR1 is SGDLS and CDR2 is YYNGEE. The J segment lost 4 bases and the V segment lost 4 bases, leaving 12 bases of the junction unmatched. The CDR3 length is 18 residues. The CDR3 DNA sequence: TGTGCCAGCAGCTCCGGACTAGCGGGAGGTGGTCGCGGAGAGACCCAGTACTTC. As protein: CASSSGLAGGGRGETQYF.

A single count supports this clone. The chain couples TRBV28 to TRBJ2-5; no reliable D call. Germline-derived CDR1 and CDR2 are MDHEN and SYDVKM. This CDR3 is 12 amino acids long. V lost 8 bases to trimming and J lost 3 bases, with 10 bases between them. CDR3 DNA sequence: TGTGCCAGCGGAAAATCGGAAGAGACCCAGTACTTC. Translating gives CASGKSEETQYF.

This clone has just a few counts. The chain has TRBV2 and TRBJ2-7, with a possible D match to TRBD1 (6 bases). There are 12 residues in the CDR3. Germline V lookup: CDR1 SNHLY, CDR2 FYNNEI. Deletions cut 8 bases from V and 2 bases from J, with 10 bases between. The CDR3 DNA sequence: TGTGCCAGCGCTTACAGGGCCTACGAGCAGTACTTC. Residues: CASAYRAYEQYF.

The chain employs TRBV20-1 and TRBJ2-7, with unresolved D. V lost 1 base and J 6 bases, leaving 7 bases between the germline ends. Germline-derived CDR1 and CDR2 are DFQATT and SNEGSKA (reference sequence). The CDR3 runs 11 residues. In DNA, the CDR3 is TGCAGTGCTAGAGGGCCAGGCGAGCAGTACTTC. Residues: CSARGPGEQYF.

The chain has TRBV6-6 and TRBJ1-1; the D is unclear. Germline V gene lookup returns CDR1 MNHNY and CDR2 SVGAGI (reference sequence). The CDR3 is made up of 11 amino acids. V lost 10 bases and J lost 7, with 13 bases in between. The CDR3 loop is CATVHQVEAFF. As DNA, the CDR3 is TGTGCCACCGTACACCAAGTTGAAGCTTTCTTT.

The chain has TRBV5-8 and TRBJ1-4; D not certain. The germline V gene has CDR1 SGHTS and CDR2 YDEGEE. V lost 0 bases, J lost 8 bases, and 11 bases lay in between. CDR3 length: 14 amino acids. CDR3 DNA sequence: TGTGCCAGCAGCTTGGAGCTGTTCGCCGAAAAACTGTTTTTT. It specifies CASSLELFAEKLFF.

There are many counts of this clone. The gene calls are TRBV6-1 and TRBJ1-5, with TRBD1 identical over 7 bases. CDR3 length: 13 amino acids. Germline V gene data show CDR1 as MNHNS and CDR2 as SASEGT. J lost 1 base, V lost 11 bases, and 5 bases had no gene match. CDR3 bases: TGTGCCGGGGGACAGACAAGCAATCAGCCCCAGCATTTT. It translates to CAGGQTSNQPQHF.

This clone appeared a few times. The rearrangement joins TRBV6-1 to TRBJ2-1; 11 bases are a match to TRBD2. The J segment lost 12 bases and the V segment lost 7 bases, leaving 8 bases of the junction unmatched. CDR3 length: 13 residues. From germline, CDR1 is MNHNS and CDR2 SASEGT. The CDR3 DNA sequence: TGTGCCAGCAAGGAACTAGCGGGGGACTGGCAGTTCTTC. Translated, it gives CASKELAGDWQFF.

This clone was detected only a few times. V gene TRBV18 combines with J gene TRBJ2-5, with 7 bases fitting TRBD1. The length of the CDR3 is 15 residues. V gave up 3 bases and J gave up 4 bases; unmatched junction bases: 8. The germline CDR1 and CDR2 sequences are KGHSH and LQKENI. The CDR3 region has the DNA TGTGCCAGCTCACCGACAGGGACAAGCCGAGAGACCCAGTACTTC. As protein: CASSPTGTSRETQYF.

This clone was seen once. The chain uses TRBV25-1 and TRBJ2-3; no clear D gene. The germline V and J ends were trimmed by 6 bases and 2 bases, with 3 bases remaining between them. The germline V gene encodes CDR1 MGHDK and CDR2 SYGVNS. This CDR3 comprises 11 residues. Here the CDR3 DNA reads TGTGCCAGCAGGGTCACAGATACGCAGTATTTT. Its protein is CASRVTDTQYF.

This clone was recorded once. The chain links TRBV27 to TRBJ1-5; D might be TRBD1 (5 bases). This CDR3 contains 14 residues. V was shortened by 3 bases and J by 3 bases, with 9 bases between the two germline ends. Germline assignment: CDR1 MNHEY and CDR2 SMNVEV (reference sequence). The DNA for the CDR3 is TGTGCCAGCAGTTTCGGGGGATCCAATCAGCCCCAGCATTTT. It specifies CASSFGGSNQPQHF.

CDR3 region: CASSLLGELGAEAFF. The CDR3 nucleotides read TGTGCCAGCAGTTTATTGGGGGAGCTCGGGGCTGAAGCTTTCTTT. The chain links TRBV27 to TRBJ1-1, with D perhaps matching TRBD1 (5 bases). The CDR3 spans 15 residues. Trimming shortened V by 1 base and J by 6 bases, and 15 bases separated the two germline ends. Germline CDR1 and CDR2: MNHEY and SMNVEV (reference sequence).

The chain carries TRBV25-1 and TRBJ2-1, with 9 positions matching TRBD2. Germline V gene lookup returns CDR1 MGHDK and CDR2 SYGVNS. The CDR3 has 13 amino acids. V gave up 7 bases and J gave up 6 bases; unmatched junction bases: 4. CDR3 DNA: TGTGCCAGCACAAGCGGGGGGTTCAATGAGCAGTTCTTC. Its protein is CASTSGGFNEQFF.